One and the same sample provided the 30 T cell receptor beta chains below, sequenced in a study of beta chain features in type 1 diabetes. Reverse transcribing all isolated RNA meant expressed TCRB transcripts were sequenced. Only in-frame clones appear in the TCRdb table, and some are missing; sequencing was by immunoSEQ multiplex PCR. The sample includes over 350,000 clones, more than 13% of them seen just once. Sequenced sample: naive CD4+ T cells from blood. These receptors all stem from a young woman in good health.

This clone was seen only a few times. This chain links TRBV20-1 with TRBJ1-1; the D is unclear. CDR3 length: 11 amino acids. V was pared by 8 bases and J by 13 bases, with 20 bases between. The germline CDR1 and CDR2 sequences are DFQATT and SNEGSKA (reference sequence). The CDR3 DNA follows: TGCAGTCTAACCGCCCCCGAAAAAAGTTTCTTT. Its translation: CSLTAPEKSFF.

The sample holds a few counts of this clone. The V call is TRBV10-3, the J call TRBJ1-5; D ambiguous. The germline V and J ends were trimmed by 3 bases and 7 bases, with 10 bases remaining between them. CDR3 length: 13 amino acids. CDR1 is ENHRY and CDR2 is SYGVKD in the germline V gene. The CDR3 bases are TGTGCCATCAGTGACGGGGTGAGCCAGCCCCAGCATTTT. It encodes CAISDGVSQPQHF.

The chain joins TRBV2 to TRBJ1-5, with D hard to call. This CDR3 is built from 14 residues. Per the germline V gene, CDR1 is SNHLY and CDR2 is FYNNEI. V was clipped by 6 bases and J by 9 bases, with 18 bases between them. CDR3 region: CASRTTEGSSPQHF. CDR3 bases: TGTGCCAGCAGGACTACCGAGGGTTCATCGCCCCAGCATTTT.

This chain links TRBV6-5 with TRBJ1-4; D unclear. The V gene's germline CDR1 is MNHEY and CDR2 SVGAGI. The V end was cut by 7 bases, the J end by 7 bases, with 13 bases between. The CDR3 consists of 13 residues. The CDR3 region has the DNA TGTGCCAGCACGGGAAGGAATAGTGAAAAACTGTTTTTT. This sequence encodes CASTGRNSEKLFF.

The genes are TRBV19 and TRBJ1-1, with a weak D call TRBD1 (6 bases). Germline V lookup: CDR1 LNHDA, CDR2 SQIVND (reference sequence). The length of the CDR3 is 15 residues. V dropped 3 bases and J dropped 4 bases, with 15 bases sitting between them. The CDR3 here is CASSIRQGLVTEAFF. The CDR3 DNA follows: TGTGCCAGTAGTATCAGGCAGGGGCTGGTCACTGAAGCTTTCTTT.

CDR3 coding DNA: TGTGCCAGCAGCCTTAGACAGGTGGGAGAGACCCAGTACTTC. Protein sequence: CASSLRQVGETQYF. This chain uses TRBV7-2 with TRBJ2-5; D might be TRBD1 (6 bases). Trimming took 5 bases from V and 4 from J, leaving 14 bases between them. CDR3 length: 14 amino acids. The germline V gene encodes CDR1 SGHTA and CDR2 FQGNSA.

CDR3 bases: TGTGCCAGCAGTATCCCGGGACAGGGGGAGACCCAGTACTTC. Its translation is CASSIPGQGETQYF. The V call is TRBV28, the J call TRBJ2-5; 10 positions match TRBD1. The V gene end was trimmed by 5 bases and the J gene end by 5 bases; junction bases not matched to a gene: 5. Germline-derived CDR1 and CDR2 are MDHEN and SYDVKM. This CDR3 region has 14 residues.

This clone was seen only a few times. The chain uses TRBV6-1 and TRBJ2-1, with 7 bases fitting TRBD2. This CDR3 comprises 13 residues. Germline V lookup: CDR1 MNHNS, CDR2 SASEGT. V shed 9 bases and J 4 bases; nucleotides not matched to a gene: 6. This CDR3 is CASAGRGYNEQFF. The CDR3 coding sequence is TGTGCCAGTGCGGGGCGGGGGTACAATGAGCAGTTCTTC.

The chain combines TRBV4-1 with TRBJ2-1; TRBD1 matches 7 bases. V shed 1 base and J 6 bases; nucleotides not matched to a gene: 12. The CDR3 extends over 17 amino acids. From germline, CDR1 is MGHRA and CDR2 YSYEKL. The CDR3, as DNA: TGCGCCAGCAGCCAAGTTTTGGGGCAGGGGGAGTCCAATGAGCAGTTCTTC. It specifies CASSQVLGQGESNEQFF.

This clone was detected a few times. The chain recombines TRBV10-2 with TRBJ2-4; 7 bases fit TRBD2. Per the germline V gene, CDR1 is WSHSY and CDR2 is SAAADI. Trimming took 6 bases from V and 8 from J; bases not matched to a gene: 13. CDR3 size: 15 residues. The CDR3 loop is CASRSRERGDYIQYF. CDR3 bases: TGCGCCAGCAGATCGCGGGAGAGGGGTGACTACATTCAGTACTTC.

The chain employs TRBV29-1 and TRBJ1-1, with 9 bases aligning to TRBD1. This CDR3 is 15 amino acids long. V trimming: 3 bases; J trimming: 4 bases; junction bases outside the gene matches: 9. Germline V CDR1 and CDR2: SQVTM, ANQGSEA. The CDR3: CSVEGQGVGGTEAFF. The CDR3 DNA reads TGCAGCGTTGAGGGACAGGGCGTGGGGGGCACTGAAGCTTTCTTT.

The chain employs TRBV29-1 and TRBJ2-3, with D perhaps TRBD2 (6 bases). Germline V gives CDR1 SQVTM, CDR2 ANQGSEA. Trimming left V 1 base short and J 1 base short, with 12 bases between. CDR3 length: 15 amino acids. The CDR3, as DNA: TGCAGCGTTGAAGGATGGGGAGGAGGCACAGATACGCAGTATTTT. Amino acid sequence: CSVEGWGGGTDTQYF.

The rearrangement joins TRBV20-1 to TRBJ2-5; D call uncertain. This CDR3 comprises 10 residues. Germline V lookup: CDR1 DFQATT, CDR2 SNEGSKA (reference sequence). V dropped 3 bases and J dropped 6 bases, with 5 bases sitting between them. CDR3 amino acids: CSARRKTQYF. The CDR3 region has the DNA TGCAGTGCTAGGAGGAAGACCCAGTACTTC.

The CDR3 sequence is CASSRTGDFGSGNTIYF. CDR3 in DNA: TGCGCCAGCAGCCGGACAGGAGACTTTGGTTCTGGAAACACCATATATTTT. The chain links TRBV5-1 to TRBJ1-3; 7 bases map to TRBD1. With V trimmed by 4 bases and J by 1 base, 11 bases remained unmatched. CDR3 size: 17 residues. Germline V gene sequence: CDR1 SGHRS, CDR2 YFSETQ. The entire variable domain, with the rest obtained from reference TRBV5-1 and TRBJ1-3, is as follows: KAGVTQTPRYLIKTRGQQVTLSCSPISGHRSVSWYQQTPGQGLQFLFEYFSETQRNKGNFPGRFSGRQFSNSRSEMNVSTLELGDSALYLCASSRTGDFGSGNTIYFGEGSWLTVV.

This clone was detected only a few times. The rearrangement joins TRBV28 to TRBJ2-3, with D possibly matching TRBD1 (6 bases). This CDR3 region has 16 residues. V shed 5 bases and J shed 2 bases, with 17 bases lying between them. Germline V gives CDR1 MDHEN, CDR2 SYDVKM. The CDR3 bases are TGTGCCAGCAGTCTCCCGCGGACAGCACTCACAGATACGCAGTATTTT. It specifies CASSLPRTALTDTQYF.

This clone was seen a few times. J is TRBJ2-1 and V is TRBV28; D may be TRBD2 (6 bases). The ends were cut back, 8 bases at V and 7 bases at J, with 21 bases in the middle. In germline, CDR1 is MDHEN, CDR2 SYDVKM. This CDR3 comprises 15 residues. CDR3 DNA: TGTGCCAGCGATACCCCTTCCCAGGGAGGAAATGAGCAGTTCTTC. It specifies CASDTPSQGGNEQFF.

V gene TRBV27 combines with J gene TRBJ2-3; D might be TRBD1 (6 bases). The V gene lost 3 bases and the J gene lost 3 bases, with 13 bases spanning the gap. The CDR3 loop spans 15 amino acids. Germline V lookup: CDR1 MNHEY, CDR2 SMNVEV (reference sequence). This chain's CDR3 is CASSFGQGKTDTQYF. For the CDR3, the DNA is TGTGCCAGCAGTTTCGGGCAGGGGAAAACAGATACGCAGTATTTT.

The V gene is TRBV4-2, the J gene TRBJ2-7; 8 bases line up with TRBD2. V lost 1 base, J lost 4 bases, and 18 bases stayed unmatched. The germline V gene has CDR1 LGHNA and CDR2 YNFKEQ. The CDR3 has 19 residues. DNA for the CDR3: TGTGCCAGCAGCCAAGGGGAAAGGAGAGCGGGAGTAGGGGCTTACGAGCAGTACTTC. It yields the protein CASSQGERRAGVGAYEQYF.

In its sample, this clone was seen a few times. The CDR3 protein is CASSFLTGDTEAFF. CDR3 DNA: TGCGCCAGCAGCTTTTTGACAGGGGACACTGAAGCTTTCTTT. This rearrangement joins TRBV5-1 to TRBJ1-1, with 8 bases lining up with TRBD1. Germline V CDR1 and CDR2: SGHRS, YFSETQ. The CDR3 sequence is 14 residues long. Losses at the gene ends were 2 bases for V and 3 bases for J; bases not matched to a gene: 3.

This clone was counted between two and nine times. The sample holds other DNA sequences that translate to the same CDR3. This chain joins TRBV18 and TRBJ2-1; possible D gene TRBD2, 6 bases. Germline V gene data show CDR1 as KGHSH and CDR2 as LQKENI. V lost 6 bases to trimming and J lost 5 bases, with 11 bases between them. This CDR3 has 13 residues. The CDR3 DNA reads TGTGCCAGCTCGCCGGGACTTGACAATGAGCAGTTCTTC. Amino acid sequence: CASSPGLDNEQFF.

The chain carries TRBV18 and TRBJ1-5, with 8 bases lining up with TRBD1. Trimming at V came to 8 bases and at J to 4 bases, leaving 10 bases not matched to a gene. This CDR3 has 15 residues. Germline V gives CDR1 KGHSH, CDR2 LQKENI. The CDR3 loop is CASASDRGKNQPQHF. The CDR3, as DNA: TGTGCCAGCGCCTCTGACAGGGGCAAGAATCAGCCCCAGCATTTT.

A few counts support this clone. The V and J genes are TRBV2 and TRBJ2-5; TRBD1 agrees at 7 bases. This CDR3 is built from 15 residues. Trimming removed 6 bases from V and 5 bases from J; junction bases left unmatched: 12. Germline values: CDR1 SNHLY, CDR2 FYNNEI. The chain's CDR3 is CASSVPTQGVETQYF. For the CDR3, the DNA is TGTGCCAGCAGCGTACCTACGCAGGGGGTGGAGACCCAGTACTTC.

This sequence joins TRBV5-1 and TRBJ2-6; 7 bases match TRBD1. Losses at the gene ends were 4 bases for V and 0 bases for J; bases not matched to a gene: 4. Germline V gene sequence: CDR1 SGHRS, CDR2 YFSETQ. The CDR3 sequence is 16 residues long. The CDR3 loop reads CASSHGQVSGANVLTF. The CDR3 coding sequence is TGCGCCAGCAGCCACGGACAGGTCTCTGGGGCCAACGTCCTGACTTTC. The whole variable domain, filled in from reference TRBV5-1 and TRBJ2-6, reads KAGVTQTPRYLIKTRGQQVTLSCSPISGHRSVSWYQQTPGQGLQFLFEYFSETQRNKGNFPGRFSGRQFSNSRSEMNVSTLELGDSALYLCASSHGQVSGANVLTFGAGSRLTVL.

With regard to this clone: This CDR3 is also generated by other DNA sequences in the sample. The V call is TRBV25-1, the J call TRBJ2-7, with TRBD2 matching over 11 bases. Per germline, CDR1 MGHDK and CDR2 SYGVNS. V lost 1 base to trimming and J lost 2 bases; unmatched junction nucleotides: 4. The CDR3 covers 16 residues. As DNA, the CDR3 is TGTGCCAGCAGTGAATTGGGTAGCGGGAGGGCCTACGAGCAGTACTTC. Residues: CASSELGSGRAYEQYF.

This chain connects TRBV29-1 to TRBJ1-5; D unclear. Germline lookup yields CDR1 SQVTM and CDR2 ANQGSEA. CDR3 length: 12 amino acids. Trimming pared 4 bases from V and 7 bases from J, leaving 11 bases between. The CDR3 DNA follows: TGCAGCGTTGGAGGCGGGAAACAGCCCCAGCATTTT. It is translated as CSVGGGKQPQHF.

This clone has just a few counts. The chain has TRBV6-6 and TRBJ2-1, with D tentatively TRBD2 (6 bases). With 8 bases removed from V and 9 bases from J, the gap between germline ends came to 14 bases. Germline CDR1 MNHNY, CDR2 SVGAGI (reference sequence). This CDR3 comprises 12 residues. The CDR3 sequence: CASGGASFEQFF. For the CDR3, the DNA is TGTGCCAGCGGAGGGGCTAGCTTTGAGCAGTTCTTC.

A few counts support this clone. This chain uses TRBV7-2 with TRBJ2-1; unclear D gene. This CDR3 comprises 12 residues. The germline V gene encodes CDR1 SGHTA and CDR2 FQGNSA. The germline V and J ends were trimmed by 2 bases and 12 bases, with 11 bases remaining between them. The CDR3 nucleotides read TGTGCCAGCAGCTTATATGTCCAGGTGCAGTTCTTC. Translation gives CASSLYVQVQFF.

This clone showed up just a few times. V gene TRBV7-9 combines with J gene TRBJ2-7, with 9 bases that match TRBD1. Germline-derived CDR1 and CDR2 are SEHNR and FQNEAQ (reference sequence). The CDR3 is 16 amino acids. The ends lost 5 bases at V and 7 bases at J; junction bases unmatched: 15. The CDR3 DNA reads as TGTGCCAGCAGCCAACGAGCCGGGACAGGGTCGAATGAGCAGTACTTC. Amino acids: CASSQRAGTGSNEQYF.

This clone has more than one count but fewer than ten. The chain carries TRBV6-6 and TRBJ2-7, with 8 bases fitting TRBD1. Losses at the gene ends were 0 bases for V and 11 bases for J; bases not matched to a gene: 3. From germline, CDR1 is MNHNY and CDR2 SVGAGI (reference sequence). The CDR3 consists of 12 residues. CDR3 DNA: TGTGCCAGCAGTTACTCCGGACAGGGAAAGTACTTC. It is translated as CASSYSGQGKYF.

This sequence joins TRBV5-1 and TRBJ2-7; 8 bases are a match to TRBD2. The germline CDR1 and CDR2 sequences are SGHRS and YFSETQ. Germline trimming cut 2 bases from V and 3 bases from J; bases unmatched to any gene: 4. This CDR3 region has 14 residues. CDR3 amino acids: CASSLLAEHYEQYF. CDR3 in DNA: TGCGCCAGCAGCTTACTAGCGGAGCACTACGAGCAGTACTTC.